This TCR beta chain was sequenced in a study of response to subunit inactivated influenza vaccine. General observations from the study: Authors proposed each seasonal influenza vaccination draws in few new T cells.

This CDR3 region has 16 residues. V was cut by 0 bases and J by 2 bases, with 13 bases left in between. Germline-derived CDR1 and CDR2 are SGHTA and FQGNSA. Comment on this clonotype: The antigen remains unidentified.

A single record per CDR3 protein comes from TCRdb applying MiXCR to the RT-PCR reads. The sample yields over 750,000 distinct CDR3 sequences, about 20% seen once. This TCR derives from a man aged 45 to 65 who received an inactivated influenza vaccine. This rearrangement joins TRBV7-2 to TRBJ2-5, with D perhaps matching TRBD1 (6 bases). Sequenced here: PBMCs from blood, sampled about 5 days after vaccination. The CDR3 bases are TGTGCCAGCAGCTTAGCAACTTGGACAGTTCAAGAGACCCAGTACTTC. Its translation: CASSLATWTVQETQYF.